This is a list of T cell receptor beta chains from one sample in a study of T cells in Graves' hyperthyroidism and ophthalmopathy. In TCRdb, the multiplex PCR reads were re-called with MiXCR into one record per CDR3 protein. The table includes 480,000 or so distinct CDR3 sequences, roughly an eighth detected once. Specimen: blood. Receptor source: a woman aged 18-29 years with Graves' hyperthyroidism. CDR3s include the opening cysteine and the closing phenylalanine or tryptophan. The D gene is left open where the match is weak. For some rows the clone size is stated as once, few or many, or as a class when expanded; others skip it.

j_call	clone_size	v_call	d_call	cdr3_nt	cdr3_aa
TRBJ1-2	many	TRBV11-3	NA	TGTGCCAGCAGCTTAGCCGGCTATGGCTACACCTTC	CASSLAGYGYTF
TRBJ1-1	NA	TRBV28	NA	TGTGCCAGCAGTTCCCTGGGGGTTGTCGCGGCTTTCTTT	CASSSLGVVAAFF
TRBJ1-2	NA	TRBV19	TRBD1	TGTGCCAGTAGTATTATGACAGGGGCGAACTATGGCTACACCTTC	CASSIMTGANYGYTF
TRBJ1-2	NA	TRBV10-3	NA	TGTGCCATCAGTGAAGGAGCCGGCTACACCTTC	CAISEGAGYTF
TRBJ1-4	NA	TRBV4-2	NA	TGTGCCAGCAGCCAAGATCTGGCAGATTGGGGAAAACTGTTTTTT	CASSQDLADWGKLFF
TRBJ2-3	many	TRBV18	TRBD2	TGTGCCAGCTCACCACGACTAGCGGGGAGTCACACAGATACGCAGTATTTT	CASSPRLAGSHTDTQYF
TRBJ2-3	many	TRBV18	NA	TGTGCCAGCTCCCCAGGTCCCCGGGCGCGGCCCGCAGATACGCAGTATTTT	CASSPGPRARPADTQYF
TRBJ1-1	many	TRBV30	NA	TGTGCCTGGAGTGTAACATTTATGAACACTGAAGCTTTCTTT	CAWSVTFMNTEAFF
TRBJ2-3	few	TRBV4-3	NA	TGCGCCAGCAGCCGCACCGGGGTCAGTAGCACAGATACGCAGTATTTT	CASSRTGVSSTDTQYF
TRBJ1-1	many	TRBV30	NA	TGTGCCTGGAGTGTGGGGATGGGTGACACTGAAGCTTTCTTT	CAWSVGMGDTEAFF
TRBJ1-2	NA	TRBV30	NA	TGTGCCTGGAGTGGTTCAGGGAATGATGGCTACACCTTC	CAWSGSGNDGYTF
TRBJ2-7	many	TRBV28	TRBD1	TGTGCCAGCAGAAGTCCGGGACAGGGCGTACACGAGCAGTACTTC	CASRSPGQGVHEQYF
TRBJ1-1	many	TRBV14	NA	TGTGCCAGCAGCCAAGATGTAGGACAGAACACTGAAGCTTTCTTT	CASSQDVGQNTEAFF
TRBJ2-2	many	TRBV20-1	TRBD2	TGCAGTGCTAGAGATCGGCGACTAGCGTCCAACACCGGGGAGCTGTTTTTT	CSARDRRLASNTGELFF
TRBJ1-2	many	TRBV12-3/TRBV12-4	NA	TGTGCCAGCAGGGAGGTGGGCTATGGCTACACCTTC	CASREVGYGYTF
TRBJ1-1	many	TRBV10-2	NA	TGCGCCAGCAGTGTCAGTAGTGGGACTGAAGCTTTCTTT	CASSVSSGTEAFF
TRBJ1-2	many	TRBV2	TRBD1	TGTGCCAGCAGTGAGTCGGACAGGCTGGGGTACACCTTC	CASSESDRLGYTF
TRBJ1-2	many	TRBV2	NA	TGTGCCAGCAGCCTCCTAACCCGGGACACTAATACTGGCTACACCTTC	CASSLLTRDTNTGYTF
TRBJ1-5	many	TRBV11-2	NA	TGTGCCAGCAGTTACGACAGAGCCAATCAGCCCCAGCATTTT	CASSYDRANQPQHF
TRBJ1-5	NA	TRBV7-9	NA	TGTGCCAGCAGCGGCGGACTGTATAGCAATCAGCCCCAGCATTTT	CASSGGLYSNQPQHF
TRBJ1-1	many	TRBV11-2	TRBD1	TGTGCCAGCAGCTTAGGTACCGGGACAGCAATGAACACTGAAGCTTTCTTT	CASSLGTGTAMNTEAFF
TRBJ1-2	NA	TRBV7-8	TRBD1	TGTGCCAGCCGCCCCCTACAGGGGGTCTATGGCTACACCTTC	CASRPLQGVYGYTF
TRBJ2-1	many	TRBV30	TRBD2	TGTGCCTGGACTAGGAGCGGGAGTACCTACAATGAGCAGTTCTTC	CAWTRSGSTYNEQFF